Below, one TCR beta chain is given with its context. This record belongs to a study of T cell changes during pregnancy in multiple sclerosis. This CDR3 is 15 amino acids long. With V trimmed by 2 bases and J by 5 bases, 7 bases remained unmatched. The V gene's germline CDR1 is SGHNT and CDR2 YYREEE (reference sequence). Sequencing used immunoSEQ multiplex PCR; TCRdb keeps in-frame clones, though not all of them. The sample holds 55,000 to 75,000 clones, approximately 93% seen once. The sequences come from CD8+ T cells from peripheral blood mononuclear cells, collected in the second trimester of pregnancy. The chain joins TRBV5-4 to TRBJ2-4, with 7 bases matching TRBD2. This sequence was found in a female donor with multiple sclerosis, enrolled in a pregnancy study. In nucleotides, the CDR3 is TGTGCCAGCAGCTTTCGGCGGGAGCGAGAAAACATTCAGTACTTC. It yields the protein CASSFRRERENIQYF.